Sequencing of this T cell receptor beta chain was carried out in a study of Tregs in tolerant kidney transplant recipients. The data were produced by immunoSEQ multiplex PCR, yet TCRdb's version contains in-frame clones alone and is incomplete. The table includes 100,000 to 150,000 clones, about 90% detected once. Remarks on this clone: Its antigen is currently unknown.

Thawed PBMCs were FACS-sorted into unstimulated CD4+CD25+CD127- regulatory T cells, CD4+CD25- non-regulatory cells, CD4 and CD8 cells. This CDR3 region has 15 residues. Trimming cost V 5 bases and J 3 bases; bases outside gene matches: 3. CDR1 is SGHNT and CDR2 is YENEEA in the germline V gene. Findings and limits, study-wide: The small number of patients limits these findings pending further validation. The most relevant donor-specific Treg TCRbeta repertoire apparently came from expansion with activated donor B cells. No direct test of biological reproducibility was done here.

Material: CD4+ T cells from blood. This TCR was sampled from a human donor in good health. The chain recombines TRBV11-3 with TRBJ2-2; 10 bases map to TRBD1. The CDR3 here is CASSHGQGDTGELFF. The CDR3 coding sequence is TGTGCCAGCAGCCACGGACAGGGGGACACCGGGGAGCTGTTTTTT.